The rows below give T cell receptor beta chains drawn from one sample of a study of regulatory T cells in long-lasting Graves disease. A single record per CDR3 protein comes from TCRdb applying MiXCR to the multiplex PCR reads. Of about 540,000 distinct CDR3 sequences listed, approximately 15% are singletons. These data were also filed under a second study, of T cells in Graves' hyperthyroidism and ophthalmopathy.

Material: peripheral blood mononuclear cells (PBMCs), obtained at new diagnosis, from a patient treated with antithyroid drugs. These receptors all stem from a man aged 30 to 45 with Graves disease. Each CDR3 is given with its conserved first and last residue. D genes are given only for firm matches. Rows give clone size only sometimes, using once, few, many, or a class for an expanded clone.

length: 15
J: TRBJ2-1
size: few
V: TRBV19
D: TRBD1
CDR3: CASSVPGQGSNEQFF
DNA: TGTGCCAGTAGTGTTCCGGGACAGGGTTCCAATGAGCAGTTCTTC

length: 15
J: TRBJ2-1
size: many
V: TRBV12-3/TRBV12-4
D: TRBD2
CDR3: CASRERDLADDEQFF
DNA: TGTGCCAGCAGAGAGCGGGACCTGGCCGACGATGAGCAGTTCTTC

length: 14
J: TRBJ2-7
size: many
V: TRBV5-1
D: -
CDR3: CASSLQVSSYEQYF
DNA: TGCGCCAGCAGCCTGCAGGTTAGCTCCTACGAGCAGTACTTC

length: 13
J: TRBJ1-1
size: few
V: TRBV7-9
D: -
CDR3: CASSFLIDTEAFF
DNA: TGTGCCAGCAGCTTTCTCATTGACACTGAAGCTTTCTTT

length: 16
J: TRBJ2-1
size: many
V: TRBV27
D: -
CDR3: CASSSHRTGTYNEQFF
DNA: TGTGCCAGCAGTTCACACCGGACCGGAACCTACAATGAGCAGTTCTTC

length: 12
J: TRBJ2-1
size: few
V: TRBV12-3/TRBV12-4
D: TRBD2
CDR3: CAGSLSRGEQFF
DNA: TGTGCCGGCAGTTTATCGCGGGGGGAGCAGTTCTTC

length: 15
J: TRBJ2-3
size: many
V: TRBV6-1
D: TRBD1
CDR3: CASSSGTASTDTQYF
DNA: TGTGCCAGCAGCTCAGGGACAGCAAGCACAGATACGCAGTATTTT

length: 16
J: TRBJ1-5
size: -
V: TRBV10-2
D: TRBD1
CDR3: CATRTGGSASNQPQHF
DNA: TGCGCCACTCGGACAGGGGGGAGCGCGAGCAATCAGCCCCAGCATTTT

length: 14
J: TRBJ2-1
size: many
V: TRBV6-1
D: -
CDR3: CASSEEAVYNEQFF
DNA: TGTGCCAGCAGTGAAGAGGCCGTTTACAATGAGCAGTTCTTC

length: 15
J: TRBJ2-7
size: -
V: TRBV10-3
D: -
CDR3: CAISPPGRADYEQYF
DNA: TGTGCCATCAGTCCCCCCGGGAGAGCTGACTACGAGCAGTACTTC

length: 16
J: TRBJ2-1
size: many
V: TRBV10-3
D: TRBD2
CDR3: CAISERAAGDGNEQFF
DNA: TGTGCCATCAGTGAGAGGGCAGCGGGAGACGGAAATGAGCAGTTCTTC

length: 12
J: TRBJ2-1
size: many
V: TRBV29-1
D: TRBD2
CDR3: CSVGLALNEQFF
DNA: TGCAGCGTGGGACTAGCCCTCAATGAGCAGTTCTTC

length: 13
J: TRBJ2-1
size: -
V: TRBV27
D: -
CDR3: CASSIVSLDEQFF
DNA: TGTGCCAGCAGTATCGTCTCCCTTGATGAGCAGTTCTTC

length: 15
J: TRBJ2-5
size: many
V: TRBV10-3
D: -
CDR3: CAISEAKGSQSTQYF
DNA: TGTGCCATCAGTGAGGCCAAAGGTAGCCAGAGCACCCAGTACTTC

length: 15
J: TRBJ1-5
size: -
V: TRBV19
D: -
CDR3: CASSPRYGGGQPQHF
DNA: TGTGCCAGTAGTCCAAGATACGGGGGGGGTCAGCCCCAGCATTTT

length: 15
J: TRBJ2-3
size: many
V: TRBV29-1
D: TRBD1
CDR3: CSVEDQGQGTDTQYF
DNA: TGCAGCGTTGAAGATCAGGGACAGGGCACAGATACGCAGTATTTT

length: 17
J: TRBJ2-1
size: -
V: TRBV6-1
D: TRBD2
CDR3: CASSHTGTSAYYNEQFF
DNA: TGTGCCAGCAGCCACACCGGGACTAGCGCGTACTACAATGAGCAGTTCTTC

length: 15
J: TRBJ1-2
size: many
V: TRBV24-1
D: -
CDR3: CATSDQRADNYGYTF
DNA: TGTGCCACCAGTGACCAACGGGCAGATAACTATGGCTACACCTTC

length: 13
J: TRBJ2-5
size: -
V: TRBV20-1
D: -
CDR3: CSARDTQKETQYF
DNA: TGCAGTGCTCGGGACACTCAAAAAGAGACCCAGTACTTC

length: 15
J: TRBJ2-7
size: many
V: TRBV6-1
D: TRBD2
CDR3: CASRGLAGSGYEQYF
DNA: TGTGCCAGCAGGGGACTAGCGGGCTCTGGCTACGAGCAGTACTTC

length: 15
J: TRBJ2-2
size: many
V: TRBV12-3/TRBV12-4
D: TRBD2
CDR3: CASLGLASKPGELFF
DNA: TGTGCCAGCCTGGGACTAGCGTCAAAACCCGGGGAGCTGTTTTTT

length: 13
J: TRBJ2-7
size: many
V: TRBV29-1
D: TRBD2
CDR3: CSVAGTTIYEQYF
DNA: TGCAGCGTTGCCGGGACTACCATCTACGAGCAGTACTTC

length: 11
J: TRBJ2-7
size: few
V: TRBV19
D: -
CDR3: CASSRGSEQYF
DNA: TGTGCCAGTAGTCGGGGAAGCGAGCAGTACTTC

length: 18
J: TRBJ1-2
size: many
V: TRBV6-5
D: -
CDR3: CASSYPVTGNPGDVGYTF
DNA: TGTGCCAGCAGTTACCCGGTGACGGGCAATCCAGGGGACGTCGGCTACACCTTC

length: 16
J: TRBJ2-1
size: few
V: TRBV5-4
D: TRBD2
CDR3: CAVGTSGSLIANEQFF
DNA: TGTGCCGTGGGGACTAGCGGGAGTCTAATCGCCAATGAGCAGTTCTTC

length: 16
J: TRBJ1-4
size: -
V: TRBV9
D: TRBD1
CDR3: CASSDDPGQVKEKLFF
DNA: TGTGCCAGCAGCGACGACCCGGGACAGGTAAAAGAAAAACTGTTTTTT

length: 20
J: TRBJ2-1
size: -
V: TRBV27
D: -
CDR3: CASRPEGLRTGLRGYNEQFF
DNA: TGTGCCAGCAGACCCGAGGGCCTCCGAACGGGGCTGAGGGGCTACAATGAGCAGTTCTTC

length: 13
J: TRBJ2-5
size: -
V: TRBV5-1
D: -
CDR3: CASSFGFGETQYF
DNA: TGCGCCAGCAGCTTTGGATTTGGAGAGACCCAGTACTTC

length: 13
J: TRBJ2-5
size: many
V: TRBV11-2
D: -
CDR3: CASSFSREGTQYF
DNA: TGTGCCAGCAGCTTTTCCCGTGAAGGGACCCAGTACTTC

length: 15
J: TRBJ2-7
size: few
V: TRBV5-1
D: -
CDR3: CASSLRGTRSYEQYF
DNA: TGCGCCAGCAGCTTGAGGGGGACCCGCTCCTACGAGCAGTACTTC

length: 12
J: TRBJ2-1
size: -
V: TRBV2
D: TRBD2
CDR3: CASSGGSNEQFF
DNA: TGTGCCAGCAGTGGCGGGAGCAATGAGCAGTTCTTC

length: 14
J: TRBJ1-1
size: many
V: TRBV6-4
D: -
CDR3: CASSDSIINTEAFF
DNA: TGTGCCAGCAGTGACTCCATCATTAACACTGAAGCTTTCTTT

length: 12
J: TRBJ2-5
size: -
V: TRBV30
D: -
CDR3: CAWRWGGGTQYF
DNA: TGTGCCTGGAGGTGGGGTGGAGGGACCCAGTACTTC

length: 13
J: TRBJ2-1
size: many
V: TRBV7-9
D: -
CDR3: CASSLMGTSEQFF
DNA: TGTGCCAGCAGCCTGATGGGCACTAGTGAGCAGTTCTTC

length: 15
J: TRBJ2-1
size: -
V: TRBV11-2
D: -
CDR3: CASRGIRDFPNEQFF
DNA: TGTGCCAGCAGGGGAATCCGGGACTTCCCCAATGAGCAGTTCTTC

length: 14
J: TRBJ2-5
size: few
V: TRBV10-3
D: TRBD1
CDR3: CAIKPTTGEETQYF
DNA: TGTGCCATCAAACCCACGACAGGGGAAGAGACCCAGTACTTC

length: 12
J: TRBJ2-5
size: few
V: TRBV20-1
D: -
CDR3: CSARDWGETQYF
DNA: TGCAGTGCTAGAGATTGGGGCGAGACCCAGTACTTC

length: 15
J: TRBJ2-1
size: -
V: TRBV19
D: -
CDR3: CASSIGLGSYNEQFF
DNA: TGTGCCAGTAGTATCGGACTCGGCTCCTACAATGAGCAGTTCTTC

length: 14
J: TRBJ1-2
size: few
V: TRBV5-1
D: -
CDR3: CASSPDGSSYGYTF
DNA: TGCGCCAGCAGCCCGGACGGTTCAAGTTATGGCTACACCTTC

length: 14
J: TRBJ2-1
size: -
V: TRBV7-9
D: -
CDR3: CASSLAIGNNEQFF
DNA: TGTGCCAGCAGCCTGGCTATCGGGAACAATGAGCAGTTCTTC

length: 13
J: TRBJ1-2
size: -
V: TRBV27
D: -
CDR3: CGSSPYQGGGYTF
DNA: TGTGGCAGCAGTCCTTATCAGGGAGGTGGCTACACCTTC

length: 15
J: TRBJ2-7
size: few
V: TRBV20-1
D: -
CDR3: CSGSGLGAPTYEQYF
DNA: TGCAGTGGTTCCGGTTTGGGCGCTCCTACCTACGAGCAGTACTTC

length: 14
J: TRBJ2-5
size: many
V: TRBV12-3/TRBV12-4
D: -
CDR3: CASSAWTGQETQYF
DNA: TGTGCCAGCAGTGCCTGGACCGGCCAAGAGACCCAGTACTTC

length: 15
J: TRBJ2-3
size: few
V: TRBV7-9
D: TRBD1
CDR3: CASSETGDGTDTQYF
DNA: TGTGCCAGCAGCGAGACAGGGGATGGCACAGATACGCAGTATTTT

length: 14
J: TRBJ2-7
size: few
V: TRBV20-1
D: TRBD2
CDR3: CSAPLLAGVDEQYF
DNA: TGCAGTGCTCCCCTACTAGCGGGAGTGGACGAGCAGTACTTC

length: 15
J: TRBJ2-5
size: -
V: TRBV20-1
D: -
CDR3: CSARVGGGATETQYF
DNA: TGCAGTGCTAGAGTAGGGGGCGGGGCGACGGAGACCCAGTACTTC

length: 14
J: TRBJ1-1
size: many
V: TRBV4-1
D: -
CDR3: CASSQDVVNTEAFF
DNA: TGCGCCAGCAGCCAAGATGTGGTGAACACTGAAGCTTTCTTT

length: 13
J: TRBJ2-3
size: many
V: TRBV29-1
D: -
CDR3: CSVGATNTDTQYF
DNA: TGCAGCGTTGGAGCGACAAACACAGATACGCAGTATTTT

length: 12
J: TRBJ1-2
size: many
V: TRBV19
D: -
CDR3: CASSIRGVGYTF
DNA: TGTGCCAGTAGTATAAGAGGAGTTGGCTACACCTTC

length: 14
J: TRBJ2-3
size: -
V: TRBV28
D: -
CDR3: CASSKGSMADTQYF
DNA: TGTGCCAGCTCTAAAGGCAGCATGGCAGATACGCAGTATTTT

length: 16
J: TRBJ2-5
size: few
V: TRBV18
D: TRBD1
CDR3: CASSPRLDRHQETQYF
DNA: TGTGCCAGCTCCCCACGATTGGACAGGCACCAAGAGACCCAGTACTTC

length: 13
J: TRBJ1-1
size: few
V: TRBV6-4
D: -
CDR3: CASSISTNTEAFF
DNA: TGTGCCAGCAGCATTTCCACGAACACTGAAGCTTTCTTT

length: 13
J: TRBJ2-1
size: few
V: TRBV20-1
D: TRBD2
CDR3: CSASRTSKNEQFF
DNA: TGCAGTGCTAGTCGGACTAGCAAGAATGAGCAGTTCTTC

length: 11
J: TRBJ1-2
size: many
V: TRBV29-1
D: -
CDR3: CSVKSASTYTF
DNA: TGCAGCGTGAAGTCGGCATCGACCTACACCTTC

length: 17
J: TRBJ2-7
size: -
V: TRBV5-1
D: TRBD2
CDR3: CASSPRTSGRAHYEQYF
DNA: TGCGCCAGCAGCCCCCGGACTAGCGGGAGGGCCCACTACGAGCAGTACTTC